This entry describes one T cell receptor (beta chain). These data come from a study of blood T cell repertoires in COVID-19. Study summary: Nucleic acid was either cDNA or gDNA, and it came from T cells, B-cell-depleted T cells, or PBMCs.

Germline V gene lookup returns CDR1 MGHRA and CDR2 YSYEKL. This CDR3 contains 21 residues. V gave up 0 bases and J gave up 1 base, with 25 bases separating them. The assay was immunoSEQ multiplex PCR, and TCRdb's table has in-frame clones only and misses some. The table lists 200,000 to 250,000 clones, about 90% of them singletons. The chain joins TRBV4-1 to TRBJ2-1; possibly TRBD1 for D (6 bases). The clonotype comes from a woman aged 45-65 years with acute COVID-19. Sequencing was performed on PBMCs or T cells enriched from blood (not recorded which). The CDR3 here is CASSQEAAHRATAESYNEQFF. The CDR3 DNA reads TGCGCCAGCAGCCAAGAAGCGGCCCACAGGGCTACGGCGGAGTCCTACAATGAGCAGTTCTTC.